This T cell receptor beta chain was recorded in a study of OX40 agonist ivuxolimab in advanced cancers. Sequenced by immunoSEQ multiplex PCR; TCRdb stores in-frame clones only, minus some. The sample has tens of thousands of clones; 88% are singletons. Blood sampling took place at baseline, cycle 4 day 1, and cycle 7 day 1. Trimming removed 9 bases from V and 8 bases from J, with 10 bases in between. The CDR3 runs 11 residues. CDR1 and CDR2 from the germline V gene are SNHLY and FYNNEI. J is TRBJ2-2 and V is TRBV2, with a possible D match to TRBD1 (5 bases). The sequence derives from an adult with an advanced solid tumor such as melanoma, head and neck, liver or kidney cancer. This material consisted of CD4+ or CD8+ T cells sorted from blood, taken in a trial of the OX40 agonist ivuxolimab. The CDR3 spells CASSRAGELFF. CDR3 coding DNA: TGTGCCAGTTCCAGGGCTGGGGAGCTGTTTTTT.